The rows below give T cell receptor beta chains drawn from one sample of a study of T cells after yellow fever vaccination. MiXCR was run by TCRdb on the 5' RACE reads, yielding one entry per CDR3 protein. The table lists 500,000 to 650,000 distinct CDR3 sequences, around 16% of them singletons. This specimen was PBMCs, taken less than 6 days after the first yellow fever vaccination. These receptors came from a man between 18 and 29 years old who received the YFV17D yellow fever vaccine. Both conserved end residues are part of each CDR3. Each record gives: J gene, CDR3 length, V gene, CDR3 protein.

j_call: TRBJ2-1
cdr3_length: 13
v_call: TRBV7-9
cdr3_aa: CAGSPTWGVEQFF

j_call: TRBJ2-2
cdr3_length: 17
v_call: TRBV12-3/TRBV12-4
cdr3_aa: CASSFNFGTGNTGELFF

j_call: TRBJ2-1
cdr3_length: 16
v_call: TRBV27
cdr3_aa: CAISLSAGGLYNEQFF

j_call: TRBJ2-1
cdr3_length: 17
v_call: TRBV18
cdr3_aa: CASSPLSGARSYNEQFF

j_call: TRBJ1-2
cdr3_length: 17
v_call: TRBV7-6
cdr3_aa: CASSLGCTGRPRAGYTF

j_call: TRBJ2-5
cdr3_length: 14
v_call: TRBV15
cdr3_aa: CATSRDRGPAAQYF

j_call: TRBJ2-3
cdr3_length: 17
v_call: TRBV12-3/TRBV12-4
cdr3_aa: CASSLGASGLWLDTQYF

j_call: TRBJ2-2
cdr3_length: 13
v_call: TRBV6-5
cdr3_aa: CASSYSGTGELFF

j_call: TRBJ2-1
cdr3_length: 15
v_call: TRBV9
cdr3_aa: CASSVGGGWSNEQFF

j_call: TRBJ2-1
cdr3_length: 18
v_call: TRBV6-2/TRBV6-3
cdr3_aa: CASSYGGQGPLLYNEQFF

j_call: TRBJ2-3
cdr3_length: 18
v_call: TRBV11-2
cdr3_aa: CASSLDSLRTGGTDTQYF

j_call: TRBJ2-1
cdr3_length: 14
v_call: TRBV27
cdr3_aa: CASTLLAGTNEQFF

j_call: TRBJ2-2
cdr3_length: 15
v_call: TRBV15
cdr3_aa: CATKEQEDVTGELFF

j_call: TRBJ1-4
cdr3_length: 13
v_call: TRBV12-3/TRBV12-4
cdr3_aa: CASSGTRREKLFF

j_call: TRBJ2-6
cdr3_length: 16
v_call: TRBV24-1
cdr3_aa: CATSDSGGFGANVLTF

j_call: TRBJ2-5
cdr3_length: 20
v_call: TRBV7-2
cdr3_aa: CASSLAGRDQQGAFEETQYF

j_call: TRBJ1-1
cdr3_length: 15
v_call: TRBV4-1
cdr3_aa: CASRSPPLGNTEAFF